A selection of T cell receptor beta chains follows, all from one sample in a study of T-cell memory formation after mild COVID-19. In TCRdb, the 5' RACE reads were re-called with MiXCR into one record per CDR3 protein. This repertoire shows under 250,000 distinct CDR3 sequences, approximately 15% found once; its top ten account for over 2%. The sample was PBMCs or a T cell subset sorted from them (not recorded which). These receptors were collected from an adult woman who had mild COVID-19 (a few samples of this study predate the infection). Cell type and time point are not known. CDR3s include the opening cysteine and the closing phenylalanine or tryptophan. A D gene is named only where the DNA matches it firmly. Clone size is not always given. Where it is, it says once, few, many or a class for expanded clones.

j_call,clone_size,d_call,v_call,cdr3_nt,cdr3_aa
TRBJ1-1,once,NA,TRBV12-5,TGTGCTAGTGGTTTCGCCGGATGGAGGACTGAAGCTTTCTTT,CASGFAGWRTEAFF
TRBJ1-1,few,TRBD1,TRBV29-1,TGCAGCGTTGGAGACAGGGTCGGCACTGAAGCTTTCTTT,CSVGDRVGTEAFF
TRBJ1-5,few,TRBD1,TRBV12-3/TRBV12-4,TGTGCCAGCAGTCCTCAACAGGGGGCCGGGCAGCCCCAGCATTTT,CASSPQQGAGQPQHF
TRBJ2-1,NA,NA,TRBV7-9,TGTGCCAGCAGCTTAGTGTCCGGGTTTAGGAATGAGCAGTTCTTC,CASSLVSGFRNEQFF
TRBJ1-2,few,NA,TRBV12-3/TRBV12-4,TGTGCCAGCACCCCGGGAGTAGGGGCACCCTATGGCTACACCTTC,CASTPGVGAPYGYTF
TRBJ2-7,NA,NA,TRBV6-2/TRBV6-3,TGTGCCAGCACCCGAGGACAGAACTACGAGCAGTACTTC,CASTRGQNYEQYF
TRBJ1-4,many,NA,TRBV12-3/TRBV12-4,TGTGCCAGCAATCCGTCAGGGCGGGAAAAACTGTTTTTT,CASNPSGREKLFF
TRBJ2-5,few,TRBD1,TRBV5-1,TGCGCCAGCAGCTCGACAGGGGGCAGCGAGACCCAGTACTTC,CASSSTGGSETQYF
TRBJ1-1,few,NA,TRBV25-1,TGTGCCAGCAGTGTTCTCAGTAGCACAGCGACTGAAGCTTTCTTT,CASSVLSSTATEAFF
TRBJ1-1,few,NA,TRBV3-1,TGTGCCAGCAGCCAAGTCTCGGGGGCAGGGATAACTTTCTTT,CASSQVSGAGITFF
TRBJ1-1,NA,NA,TRBV2,TGTGCCAGCAGTGAAGAGAAGGGCCCAACTGAAGCTTTCTTT,CASSEEKGPTEAFF
TRBJ1-1,NA,NA,TRBV4-1,TGCGCCAGCAGGCTCACACAGGGTGAAGCTTTCTTT,CASRLTQGEAFF
TRBJ2-2,few,NA,TRBV6-5,TGTGCCAGCAGTGGCGGACTTGCCACCGGGGAGCTGTTTTTT,CASSGGLATGELFF
TRBJ2-5,NA,TRBD2,TRBV5-1,TGCGCCAGCAGCCCGGAGCGGGGCGGGGAGACCCAGTACTTC,CASSPERGGETQYF
TRBJ2-5,few,TRBD2,TRBV4-2,TGTGCCAGCAGCCAATTGGGAGCGGGAGATCCGGAGACCCAGTACTTC,CASSQLGAGDPETQYF
TRBJ1-1,few,NA,TRBV7-9,TGTGCCAGCGCCCCTACCAGGGTCACTGAAGCTTTCTTT,CASAPTRVTEAFF
TRBJ2-7,NA,NA,TRBV6-5,TGTGCCAGCAGTTACCCCGGACGAGAGTACTTC,CASSYPGREYF
TRBJ1-2,NA,NA,TRBV15,TGTGCCACCAGCAGAGATTATGGCAGCACGCTAAATGGCTACACCTTC,CATSRDYGSTLNGYTF
TRBJ2-1,few,TRBD2,TRBV18,TGTGCCAGCTCCCGGGGGTCCCTAGCGGTCTACAATGAGCAGTTCTTC,CASSRGSLAVYNEQFF
TRBJ2-3,few,NA,TRBV29-1,TGCAGCGTTTCCAGGGCAGGCCGGCCAGATACGCAGTATTTT,CSVSRAGRPDTQYF
TRBJ2-5,few,TRBD1,TRBV9,TGTGCCAGCAGCCCAGGAACGGGACAGGGATGGGAGACCCAGTACTTC,CASSPGTGQGWETQYF
TRBJ2-5,NA,NA,TRBV7-9,TGTGCCAGCAGCCAGATCGGTCAGGGGCCGCGGGAGACCCAGTACTTC,CASSQIGQGPRETQYF
TRBJ2-5,many,NA,TRBV7-3,TGTGCCAGCAGCTCCGGGTTGCCTTCGCAAGAGACCCAGTACTTC,CASSSGLPSQETQYF
TRBJ2-1,NA,TRBD1,TRBV2,TGTGCCAGCAGTGAAGCGAACAGGGGGCCCTACAATGAGCAGTTCTTC,CASSEANRGPYNEQFF
TRBJ2-7,NA,NA,TRBV5-4,TGTGCCAGCAGCTTGTGGGCCAGCTCCTACGAGCAGTACTTC,CASSLWASSYEQYF
TRBJ2-1,NA,TRBD2,TRBV7-2,TGTGCCAGCACCGGGAGGGCCCGGGACAATGAGCAGTTCTTC,CASTGRARDNEQFF
TRBJ2-3,few,NA,TRBV3-2,TGTGCCAGCAGCCGGCGAGCGGGGGCCACAGATACGCAGTATTTT,CASSRRAGATDTQYF
TRBJ2-5,NA,NA,TRBV5-4,TGTGCCAGCAGCTTGGACGGCGGTCCTGTCAAGGGAGAGACCCAGTACTTC,CASSLDGGPVKGETQYF
TRBJ2-2,NA,TRBD2,TRBV12-3/TRBV12-4,TGTGCCAGCAGTTTAGTAAGCGGGAAGAACACCGGGGAGCTGTTTTTT,CASSLVSGKNTGELFF
TRBJ2-1,NA,NA,TRBV5-8,TGTGCCAGCAGCTTGGGGGTCAATGAGCAGTTCTTC,CASSLGVNEQFF
TRBJ2-7,many,TRBD2,TRBV7-2,TGTGCCAGCAGCTTAGCGGGGAGCGGGAGCTCCTACGAGCAGTACTTC,CASSLAGSGSSYEQYF
TRBJ2-5,NA,NA,TRBV10-3,TGTGCCATCAGCCCTGTTAGGCCAGCTCAAGAGACCCAGTACTTC,CAISPVRPAQETQYF
TRBJ2-3,NA,TRBD2,TRBV6-1,TGTGCCAGCAGTCCCCGGGCTAGCGGGGTGACAACAGATACGCAGTATTTT,CASSPRASGVTTDTQYF
TRBJ2-1,few,NA,TRBV4-2,TGTGCCAGCAGCCAAGGGCCAGGCCTTTCCTCCTACAATGAGCAGTTCTTC,CASSQGPGLSSYNEQFF
TRBJ1-1,NA,TRBD1,TRBV12-3/TRBV12-4,TGTGCCAGCAGTTTAGTAACAGGGGCTACAAAAGCTTTCTTT,CASSLVTGATKAFF
TRBJ1-5,NA,NA,TRBV15,TGTGCCACCAGCAGAGATCTAGGGGCACGCAATCAGCCCCAGCATTTT,CATSRDLGARNQPQHF
TRBJ1-4,few,NA,TRBV4-2,TGTGCCAGCAGCCAAGAAACGTGGGACACAAATGAAAAACTGTTTTTT,CASSQETWDTNEKLFF
TRBJ2-3,NA,NA,TRBV4-2,TGTGCCAGCAGCAAGACCCACACAGATACGCAGTATTTT,CASSKTHTDTQYF
TRBJ2-3,NA,NA,TRBV7-8,TGTGCCAGCAGCTTAAGGGAACGGGGAGATACGCAGTATTTT,CASSLRERGDTQYF
TRBJ2-5,NA,TRBD2,TRBV27,TGTGCCAGCAGTCGGGTGGGTGCGGGAGGCCGACGGGAGACCCAGTACTTC,CASSRVGAGGRRETQYF
TRBJ2-1,many,NA,TRBV7-3,TGTGCCAGCAGCCTCAGGCCGCCGAACCGCCGCTCCTACAATGAGCAGTTCTTC,CASSLRPPNRRSYNEQFF
TRBJ1-1,NA,TRBD1,TRBV6-5,TGTGCCAGCAGCTTCAGGGGGCATAGGACTGAAGCTTTCTTT,CASSFRGHRTEAFF
TRBJ2-5,few,TRBD2,TRBV20-1,TGCAGTGCTTATGCGGGAGCGACCCAAGAGACCCAGTACTTC,CSAYAGATQETQYF
TRBJ1-4,few,TRBD1,TRBV9,TGTGCCAGCAGCGTAGAGGTGGGGACAGGGAGCGAAAAACTGTTTTTT,CASSVEVGTGSEKLFF
TRBJ1-1,NA,NA,TRBV5-5,TGTGCCAGCACCTCGACGGGGGCGCGCCGCAATGAAGCTTTCTTT,CASTSTGARRNEAFF
TRBJ2-1,NA,NA,TRBV20-1,TGCAGTGCTAGGCGGGACGCCTACAATGAGCAGTTCTTC,CSARRDAYNEQFF
TRBJ2-1,few,TRBD2,TRBV5-1,TGCGCCAGCAGCTTGAGCGGGATCGACTACAATGAGCAGTTCTTC,CASSLSGIDYNEQFF
TRBJ2-7,NA,TRBD1,TRBV20-1,TGCAGCGCGACCGGGACAGGGGGCGGCGAGCAGTACTTC,CSATGTGGGEQYF
TRBJ2-1,few,TRBD2,TRBV6-2/TRBV6-3,TGTGCCAGCAGTTATTCGGGACTAGCGGGAGAGTTCTTC,CASSYSGLAGEFF
TRBJ2-7,NA,TRBD1,TRBV6-5,TGTGCCAGCAGTTACAACTTAAGGGACAGGACCTACGAGCAGTACTTC,CASSYNLRDRTYEQYF
TRBJ1-2,NA,NA,TRBV24-1,TGTGCCACCAGTGACCAACACCACGACAGCCCTAACTATGGCTACACCTTC,CATSDQHHDSPNYGYTF
TRBJ1-2,NA,TRBD1,TRBV7-2,TGTGCCAGCAGCGACCAGGGGGCGTGGGGCTACACCTTC,CASSDQGAWGYTF
TRBJ2-3,few,NA,TRBV6-4,TGTGCCAGCAGTCAAAGCAGGGAAGATACGCAGTATTTT,CASSQSREDTQYF
TRBJ1-2,few,NA,TRBV15,TGTGCCACCAGCAGAGAAGGCCGTGGCCGGGGATTGTATGGCTACACCTTC,CATSREGRGRGLYGYTF